This T cell receptor (beta chain) emerged from a study of cytomegalovirus exposure and HLA in healthy donors. About the research overall: Most genotyped donors, 81% of 350 to 500, had Caucasian-associated genetic ancestry. Study-level points and caveats: CMV serostatus alone was available as immune exposure information.

CDR1 and CDR2 (germline): MNHNY, SVGAGI (reference sequence). Trimming at V came to 6 bases and at J to 4 bases, leaving 8 bases not matched to a gene. The CDR3 extends over 14 amino acids. With 60 Vbeta and 13 Jbeta primers, the PCR was carried out. Data came from immunoSEQ multiplex PCR; TCRdb stores just in-frame clones and leaves some out. Of roughly 100,000 clones listed, about 80% are singletons. A word on this clone: Its antigen remains unknown.

Donors in the study were healthy people who gave bone marrow. This sequence joins TRBV6-6 and TRBJ2-7; 8 positions match TRBD2. This sequence originates from a man aged 18 to 35 in good health and CMV-seropositive. The sample consisted of PBMCs. CDR3: CASSPLGGGYEQYF. CDR3 coding DNA: TGTGCCAGCAGCCCCCTCGGGGGGGGATACGAGCAGTACTTC.